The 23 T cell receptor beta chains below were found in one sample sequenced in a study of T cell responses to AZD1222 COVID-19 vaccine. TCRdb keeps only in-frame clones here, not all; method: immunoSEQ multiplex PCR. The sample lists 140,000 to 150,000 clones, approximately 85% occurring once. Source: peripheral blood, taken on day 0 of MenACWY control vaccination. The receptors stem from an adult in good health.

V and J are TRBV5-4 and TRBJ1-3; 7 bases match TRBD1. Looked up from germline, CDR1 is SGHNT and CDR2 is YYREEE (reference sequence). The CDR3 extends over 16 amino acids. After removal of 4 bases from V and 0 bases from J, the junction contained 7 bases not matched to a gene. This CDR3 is CASSRTGLRSGNTIYF. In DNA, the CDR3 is TGTGCCAGCAGCCGGACAGGACTCCGCTCTGGAAACACCATATATTTT.

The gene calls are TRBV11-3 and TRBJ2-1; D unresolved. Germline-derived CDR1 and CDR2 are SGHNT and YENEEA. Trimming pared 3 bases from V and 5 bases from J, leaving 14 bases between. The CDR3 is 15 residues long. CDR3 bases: TGTGCCAGCAGCTTGTCCCCCGGCGGAAACAATGAGCAGTTCTTC. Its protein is CASSLSPGGNNEQFF.

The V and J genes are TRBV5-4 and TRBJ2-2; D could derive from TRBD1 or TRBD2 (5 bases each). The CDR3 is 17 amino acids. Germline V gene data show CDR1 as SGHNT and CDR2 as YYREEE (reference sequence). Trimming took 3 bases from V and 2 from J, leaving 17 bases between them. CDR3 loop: CASSSLPGQGNTGELFF. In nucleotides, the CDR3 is TGTGCCAGCAGCTCCCTCCCGGGGCAGGGTAACACCGGGGAGCTGTTTTTT.

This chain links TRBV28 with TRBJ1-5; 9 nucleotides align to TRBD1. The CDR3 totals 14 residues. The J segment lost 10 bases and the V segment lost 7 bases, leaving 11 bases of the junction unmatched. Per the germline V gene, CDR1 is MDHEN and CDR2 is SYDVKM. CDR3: CASNSGTGLRPQHF. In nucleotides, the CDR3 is TGTGCCAGCAACTCCGGGACAGGGCTTCGCCCCCAGCATTTT. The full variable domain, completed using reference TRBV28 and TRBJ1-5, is DVKVTQSSRYLVKRTGEKVFLECVQDMDHENMFWYRQDPGLGLRLIYFSYDVKMKEKGDIPEGYSVSREKKERFSLILESASTNQTSMYLCASNSGTGLRPQHFGDGTRLSIL.

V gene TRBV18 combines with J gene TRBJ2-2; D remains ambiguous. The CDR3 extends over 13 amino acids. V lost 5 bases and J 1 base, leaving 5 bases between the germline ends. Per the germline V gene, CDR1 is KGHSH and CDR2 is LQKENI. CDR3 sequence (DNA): TGTGCCAGCTCATCAGGGAACACCGGGGAGCTGTTTTTT. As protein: CASSSGNTGELFF.

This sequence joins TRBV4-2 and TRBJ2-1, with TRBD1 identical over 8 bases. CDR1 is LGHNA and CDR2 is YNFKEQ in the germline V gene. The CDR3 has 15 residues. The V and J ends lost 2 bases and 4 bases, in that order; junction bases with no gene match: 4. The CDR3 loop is CASSQPGTGYNEQFF. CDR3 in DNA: TGTGCCAGCAGCCAACCCGGGACAGGTTACAATGAGCAGTTCTTC.

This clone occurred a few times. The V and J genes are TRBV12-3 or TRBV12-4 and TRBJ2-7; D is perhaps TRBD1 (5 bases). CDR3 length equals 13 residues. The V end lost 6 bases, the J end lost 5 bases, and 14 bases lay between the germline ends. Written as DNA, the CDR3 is TGTGCCAGCAGCCAGGACATAATCGACGAGCAGTACTTC. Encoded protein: CASSQDIIDEQYF.

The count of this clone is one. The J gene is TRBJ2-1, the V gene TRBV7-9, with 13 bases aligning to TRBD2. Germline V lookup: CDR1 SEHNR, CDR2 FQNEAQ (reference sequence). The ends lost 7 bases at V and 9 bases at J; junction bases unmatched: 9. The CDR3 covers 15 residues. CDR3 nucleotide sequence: TGTGCCAGCACCGAAACTAGCGGGGGGGATAGTGAGCAGTTCTTC. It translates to CASTETSGGDSEQFF.

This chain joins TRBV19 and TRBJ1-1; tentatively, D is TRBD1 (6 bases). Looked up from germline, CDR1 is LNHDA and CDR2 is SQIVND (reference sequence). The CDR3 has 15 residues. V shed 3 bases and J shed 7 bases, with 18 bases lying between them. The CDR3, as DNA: TGTGCCAGTAGTATTGTTGGGGGCAGCCCCGGTGAAGCTTTCTTT. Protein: CASSIVGGSPGEAFF.

CDR3 sequence reads: CASSGSGTGVGYTF. The DNA for the CDR3 is TGTGCCAGCAGTGGATCCGGGACAGGGGTCGGCTACACCTTC. V gene TRBV25-1 combines with J gene TRBJ1-2; 10 positions match TRBD1. Germline V lookup: CDR1 MGHDK, CDR2 SYGVNS. CDR3 length equals 14 residues. The ends lost 4 bases at V and 8 bases at J; junction bases unmatched: 7.

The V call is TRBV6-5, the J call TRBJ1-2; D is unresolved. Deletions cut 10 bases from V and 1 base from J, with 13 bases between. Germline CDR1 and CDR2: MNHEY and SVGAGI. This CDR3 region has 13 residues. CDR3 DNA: TGTGCCACTCTTCTTGAGGATAACTATGGCTACACCTTC. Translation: CATLLEDNYGYTF.

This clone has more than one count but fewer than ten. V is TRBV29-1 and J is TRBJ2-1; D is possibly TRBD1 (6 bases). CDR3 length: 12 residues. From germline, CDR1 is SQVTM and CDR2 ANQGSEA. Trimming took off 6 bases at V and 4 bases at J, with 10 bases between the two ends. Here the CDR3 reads CSVAGQYNEQFF. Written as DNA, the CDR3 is TGCAGCGTGGCAGGACAGTACAATGAGCAGTTCTTC.

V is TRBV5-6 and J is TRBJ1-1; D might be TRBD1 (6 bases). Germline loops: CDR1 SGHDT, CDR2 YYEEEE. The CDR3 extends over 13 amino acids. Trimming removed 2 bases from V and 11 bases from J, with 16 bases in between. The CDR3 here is CASSLSAGASAFF. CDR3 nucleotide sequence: TGTGCCAGCAGCTTATCGGCAGGGGCGAGTGCTTTCTTT.

The CDR3 DNA reads TGTGCCAGCAGTTATGCCAGGGGCTACACCTTC. This gives the protein CASSYARGYTF. This chain uses TRBV28 with TRBJ1-2; D ambiguous. Germline values: CDR1 MDHEN, CDR2 SYDVKM. There are 11 residues in the CDR3. Trimming removed 4 bases from V and 8 bases from J, with 8 bases in between.

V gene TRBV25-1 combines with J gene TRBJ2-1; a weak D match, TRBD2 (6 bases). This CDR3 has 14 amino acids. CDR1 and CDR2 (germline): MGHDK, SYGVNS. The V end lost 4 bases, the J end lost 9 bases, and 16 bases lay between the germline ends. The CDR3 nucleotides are TGTGCCAGCAGTGTTTCCGGGAGAGGCTTTGAGCAGTTCTTC. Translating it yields CASSVSGRGFEQFF.

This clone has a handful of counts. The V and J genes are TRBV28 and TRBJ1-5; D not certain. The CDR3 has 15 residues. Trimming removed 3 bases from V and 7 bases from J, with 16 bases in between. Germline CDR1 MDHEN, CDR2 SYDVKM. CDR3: CASSLRPGSGQPQHF. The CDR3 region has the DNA TGTGCCAGCAGTTTGCGACCTGGTAGCGGGCAGCCCCAGCATTTT.

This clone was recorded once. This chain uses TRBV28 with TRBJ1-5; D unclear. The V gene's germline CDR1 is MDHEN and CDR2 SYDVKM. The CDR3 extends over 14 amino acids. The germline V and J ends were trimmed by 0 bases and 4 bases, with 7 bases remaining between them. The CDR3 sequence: CASSLWDGNQPQHF. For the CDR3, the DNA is TGTGCCAGCAGTTTATGGGACGGTAATCAGCCCCAGCATTTT.

CDR3 in amino acids: CASSEGLGYNNEQFF. In DNA form, the CDR3 reads TGTGCCAGCAGCGAGGGACTAGGTTACAACAATGAGCAGTTCTTC. V and J are TRBV9 and TRBJ2-1; TRBD2 aligns across 8 bases. The germline V gene has CDR1 SGDLS and CDR2 YYNGEE. Trimming removed 3 bases from V and 5 bases from J; junction bases left unmatched: 7. The CDR3 has 15 amino acids. The full variable domain, rest sourced from reference TRBV9 and TRBJ2-1, is DSGVTQTPKHLITATGQRVTLRCSPRSGDLSVYWYQQSLDQGLQFLIQYYNGEERAKGNILERFSAQQFPDLHSELNLSSLELGDSALYFCASSEGLGYNNEQFFGPGTRLTVL.

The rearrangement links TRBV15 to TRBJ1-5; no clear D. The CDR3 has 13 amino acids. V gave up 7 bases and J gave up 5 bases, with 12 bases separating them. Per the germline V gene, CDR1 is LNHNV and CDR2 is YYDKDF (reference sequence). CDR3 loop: CATKVGRDQPQHF. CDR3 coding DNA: TGTGCCACCAAGGTAGGGAGGGATCAGCCCCAGCATTTT. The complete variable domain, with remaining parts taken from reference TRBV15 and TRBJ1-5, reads DAMVIQNPRYQVTQFGKPVTLSCSQTLNHNVMYWYQQKSSQAPKLLFHYYDKDFNNEADTPDNFQSRRPNTSFCFLDIRSPGLGDTAMYLCATKVGRDQPQHFGDGTRLSIL.

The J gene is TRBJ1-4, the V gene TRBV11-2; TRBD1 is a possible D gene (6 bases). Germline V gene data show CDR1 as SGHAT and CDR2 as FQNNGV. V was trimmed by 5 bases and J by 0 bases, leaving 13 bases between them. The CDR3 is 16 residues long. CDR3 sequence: CASSPSGGPTNEKLFF. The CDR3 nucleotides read TGTGCCAGCAGCCCCTCCGGGGGCCCAACTAATGAAAAACTGTTTTTT.

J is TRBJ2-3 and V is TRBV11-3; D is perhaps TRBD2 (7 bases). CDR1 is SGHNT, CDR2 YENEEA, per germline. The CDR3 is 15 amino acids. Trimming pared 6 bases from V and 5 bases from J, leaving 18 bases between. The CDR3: CASSQSRGAGDTQYF. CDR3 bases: TGTGCCAGCAGTCAGTCACGGGGGGCCGGAGATACGCAGTATTTT.

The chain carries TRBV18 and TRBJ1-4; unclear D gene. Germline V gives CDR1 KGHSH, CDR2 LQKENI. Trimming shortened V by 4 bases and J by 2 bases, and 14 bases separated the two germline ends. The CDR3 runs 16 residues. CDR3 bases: TGTGCCAGCTCACGGGCACCCAGCAAGACTAATGAAAAACTGTTTTTT. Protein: CASSRAPSKTNEKLFF.

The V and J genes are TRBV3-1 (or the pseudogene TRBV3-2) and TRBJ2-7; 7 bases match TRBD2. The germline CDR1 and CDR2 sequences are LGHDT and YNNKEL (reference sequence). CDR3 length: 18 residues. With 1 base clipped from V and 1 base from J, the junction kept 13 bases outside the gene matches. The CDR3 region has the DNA TGTGCCAGCAGCCAAGGACCAGCGGACGGGGGGTTGTCCTACGAGCAGTACTTC. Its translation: CASSQGPADGGLSYEQYF.